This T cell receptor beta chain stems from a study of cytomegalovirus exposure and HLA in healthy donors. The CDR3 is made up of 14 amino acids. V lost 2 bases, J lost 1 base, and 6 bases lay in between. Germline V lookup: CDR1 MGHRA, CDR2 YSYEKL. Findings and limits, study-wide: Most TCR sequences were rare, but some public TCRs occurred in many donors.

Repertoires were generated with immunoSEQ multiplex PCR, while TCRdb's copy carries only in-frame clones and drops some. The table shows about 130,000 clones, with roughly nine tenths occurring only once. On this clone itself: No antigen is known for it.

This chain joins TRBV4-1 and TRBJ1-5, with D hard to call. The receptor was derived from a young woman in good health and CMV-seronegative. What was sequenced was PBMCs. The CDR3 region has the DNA TGCGCCAGCAGCCAAATCGAGAGCAATCAGCCCCAGCATTTT. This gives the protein CASSQIESNQPQHF.